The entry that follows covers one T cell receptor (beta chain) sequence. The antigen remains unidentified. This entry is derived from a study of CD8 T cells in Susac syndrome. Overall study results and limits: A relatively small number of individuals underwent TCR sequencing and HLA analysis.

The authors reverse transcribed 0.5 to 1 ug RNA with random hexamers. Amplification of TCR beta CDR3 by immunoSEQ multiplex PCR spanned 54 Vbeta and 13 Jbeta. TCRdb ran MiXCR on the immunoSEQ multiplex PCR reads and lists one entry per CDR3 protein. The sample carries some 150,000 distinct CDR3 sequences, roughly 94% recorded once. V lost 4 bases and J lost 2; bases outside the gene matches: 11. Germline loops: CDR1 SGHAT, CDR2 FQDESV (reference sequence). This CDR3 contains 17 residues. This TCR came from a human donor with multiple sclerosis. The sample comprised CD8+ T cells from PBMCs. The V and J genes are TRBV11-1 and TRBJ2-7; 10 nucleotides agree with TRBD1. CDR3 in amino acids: CASSSDAGDRGAYEQYF. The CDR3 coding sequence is TGTGCCAGCAGCTCCGACGCCGGGGACAGGGGCGCCTACGAGCAGTACTTC.